The clone carrying this T cell receptor beta chain was detected only a few times. CDR3 size: 15 residues. Looked up from germline, CDR1 is LNHDA and CDR2 is SQIVND (reference sequence). Germline trimming cut 2 bases from V and 5 bases from J; bases unmatched to any gene: 6. The sample is drawn from a study of radiation and T cells in renal cell carcinoma. Time point indicated: blood 4 weeks post-SBRT, at nephrectomy. Indicated treatment: 15 Gy SBRT to primary tumor, nephrectomy 4 weeks later. Generated by immunoSEQ multiplex PCR, the TCRdb table keeps only in-frame clones and is missing some. This table has around 94,000 clones, around four fifths appearing once.

The clonotype was recovered from a man aged 50 to 60 with renal cell carcinoma. The source material was blood, sampled from a patient whose treatment included radiotherapy and nephrectomy. V usage is TRBV19 and J usage is TRBJ1-5; 7 nucleotides match TRBD1. CDR3 loop: CASSIPNRGYQPQHF. DNA of the CDR3: TGTGCCAGTAGTATACCAAACAGGGGATATCAGCCCCAGCATTTT.